What follows is one TCR beta chain and its context. Its target is unknown. The CDR3 extends over 13 amino acids. Germline assignment: CDR1 ENHRY and CDR2 SYGVKD. Trimming left V 5 bases short and J 4 bases short, with 9 bases between. This entry comes from a study of T cell responses to AZD1222 COVID-19 vaccine. Study-wide background: Second-dose groups at about 4 or about 12 weeks were pooled.

Findings and limits, study-wide: Of spike-specific TCRs, nearly half reportedly target regions left unmutated in variants. It should be noted that donors were predominantly white British and more often female, and clonal diversity was possibly underestimated. An increase in Spike-specific TCR breadth and depth was observed after two AZD1222 doses.

Assay: immunoSEQ multiplex PCR; the TCRdb copy retains only in-frame clones and omits some. The data hold around 87,000 clones, with roughly 91% observed a single time. The V and J genes are TRBV10-3 and TRBJ1-5, with D unclear. Source: peripheral blood, taken on day 0 of AZD1222 vaccination. The clonotype was recovered from an adult in good health. This chain's CDR3 is CAISLQPNQPQHF. The CDR3 bases are TGTGCCATCAGTTTACAGCCAAATCAGCCCCAGCATTTT.